Sequencing of this T cell receptor beta chain was carried out in a study of Ad26.COV2.S vaccination and SARS-CoV-2 variants. At the level of the study: Donor got 5x10^10 or 1x10^11 viral particles of Ad26.COV2.S.

Measured with immunoSEQ multiplex PCR; TCRdb has only the in-frame clones, and not every one. Of around 450,000 clones listed, roughly nine tenths are singletons. As for treatment: some 19 received Ad26.COV2.S at low or high dose, single or two shots; 5 received placebo; per-sample allocation not given. Collection of samples fell on day 63 after the first vaccine or placebo injection. The clonotype was recovered from a person between 18 and 60 years old who received the Ad26.COV2.S COVID-19 vaccine or a placebo. The sequencing used peripheral blood, collected in a trial of Ad26.COV2.S vaccine versus placebo.

CDR3 sequence reads: CATSDPGRRRGAFF. CDR3 DNA sequence: TGTGCCACCAGTGACCCCGGAAGACGTCGAGGGGCTTTCTTT. The rearrangement links TRBV24-1 to TRBJ1-1; D remains ambiguous. The CDR3 runs to 14 residues. V lost 4 bases and J lost 11, with 19 bases in between. The germline V gene has CDR1 KGHDR and CDR2 SFDVKD.